This T cell receptor (beta chain) is from a study of spatial heterogeneity in lung cancer. Study in general: The average appearance count of each unique TCR and UMI combination in raw reads was more than eight.

The time point is: sample taken at primary tumor resection. Unsorted samples of tumor, nontumor lung or frozen PBMC had their whole RNA sequenced. TCRdb passed the 5' RACE reads through MiXCR, listing each CDR3 protein once. The table includes tens of thousands of distinct CDR3 sequences, roughly 7% detected once. This clonotype was seen many times. The CDR3 has 14 amino acids. Germline lookup yields CDR1 DFQATT and CDR2 SNEGSKA (reference sequence). V lost 6 bases to trimming and J lost 3 bases; unmatched junction nucleotides: 6. The chain joins TRBV20-1 to TRBJ2-1; 9 nucleotides line up with TRBD1. Sequencing was performed on PBMCs, taken at surgery. The sequence was obtained from a female donor with early-stage non-small cell lung cancer. CDR3 coding DNA: TGCAGTGCCACGGACAGGGGCATCTACAATGAGCAGTTCTTC. It yields the protein CSATDRGIYNEQFF.